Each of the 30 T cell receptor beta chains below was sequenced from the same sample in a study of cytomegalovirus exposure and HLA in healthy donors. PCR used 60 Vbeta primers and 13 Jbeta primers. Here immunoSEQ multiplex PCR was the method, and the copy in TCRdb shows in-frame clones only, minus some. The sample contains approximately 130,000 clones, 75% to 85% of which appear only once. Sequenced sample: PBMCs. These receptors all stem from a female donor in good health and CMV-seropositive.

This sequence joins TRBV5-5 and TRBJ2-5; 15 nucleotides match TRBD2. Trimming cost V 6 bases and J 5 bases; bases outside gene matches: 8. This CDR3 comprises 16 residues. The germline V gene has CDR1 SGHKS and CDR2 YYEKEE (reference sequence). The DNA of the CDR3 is TGTGCCAGCAACGGACTAGCGGGAGGGGTAGGGGAGACCCAGTACTTC. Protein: CASNGLAGGVGETQYF. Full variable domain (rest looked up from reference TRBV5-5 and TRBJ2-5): DAGVTQSPTHLIKTRGQQVTLRCSPISGHKSVSWYQQVLGQGPQFIFQYYEKEERGRGNFPDRFSARQFPNYSSELNVNALLLGDSALYLCASNGLAGGVGETQYFGPGTRLLVL.

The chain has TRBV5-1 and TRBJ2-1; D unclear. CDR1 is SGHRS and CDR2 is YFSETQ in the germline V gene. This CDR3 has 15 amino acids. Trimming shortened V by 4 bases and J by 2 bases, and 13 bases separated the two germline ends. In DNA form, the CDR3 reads TGCGCCAGCAGCCTGGTAGATCCAACCTACAATGAGCAGTTCTTC. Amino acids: CASSLVDPTYNEQFF.

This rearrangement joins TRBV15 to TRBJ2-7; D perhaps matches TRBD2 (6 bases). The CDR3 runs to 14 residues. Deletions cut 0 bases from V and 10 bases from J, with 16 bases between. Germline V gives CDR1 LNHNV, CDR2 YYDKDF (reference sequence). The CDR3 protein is CATSRDAGLGDQYF. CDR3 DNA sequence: TGTGCCACCAGCAGAGATGCGGGACTCGGAGATCAGTACTTC.

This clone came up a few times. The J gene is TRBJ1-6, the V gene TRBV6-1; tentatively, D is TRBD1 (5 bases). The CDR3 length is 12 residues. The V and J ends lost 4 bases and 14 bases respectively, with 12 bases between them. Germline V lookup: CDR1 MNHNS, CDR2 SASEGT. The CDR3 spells CASSGPRESLHF. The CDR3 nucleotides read TGTGCCAGCAGTGGACCCAGGGAATCCCTCCACTTT.

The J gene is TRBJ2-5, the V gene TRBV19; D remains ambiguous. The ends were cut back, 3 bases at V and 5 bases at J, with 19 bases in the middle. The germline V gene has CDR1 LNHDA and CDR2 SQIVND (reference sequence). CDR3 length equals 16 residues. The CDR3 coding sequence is TGTGCCAGTAGTATCCCTTCCAAGGCAGGATGGGAGACCCAGTACTTC. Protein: CASSIPSKAGWETQYF.

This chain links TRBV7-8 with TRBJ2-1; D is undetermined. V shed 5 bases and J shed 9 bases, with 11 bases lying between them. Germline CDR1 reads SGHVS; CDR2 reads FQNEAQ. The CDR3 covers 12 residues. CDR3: CASSLLSGEQFF. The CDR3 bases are TGTGCCAGCAGCCTCCTGTCGGGTGAGCAGTTCTTC. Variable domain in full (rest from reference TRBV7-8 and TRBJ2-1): GAGVSQSPRYKVAKRGQDVALRCDPISGHVSLFWYQQALGQGPEFLTYFQNEAQLDKSGLPSDRFFAERPEGSVSTLKIQRTQQEDSAVYLCASSLLSGEQFFGPGTRLTVL.

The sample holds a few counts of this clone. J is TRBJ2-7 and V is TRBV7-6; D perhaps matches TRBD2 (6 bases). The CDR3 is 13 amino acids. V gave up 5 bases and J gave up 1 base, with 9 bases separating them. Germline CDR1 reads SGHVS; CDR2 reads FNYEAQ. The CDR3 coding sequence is TGTGCCAGCAGCCCTGGACTATCCTACGAGCAGTACTTC. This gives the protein CASSPGLSYEQYF.

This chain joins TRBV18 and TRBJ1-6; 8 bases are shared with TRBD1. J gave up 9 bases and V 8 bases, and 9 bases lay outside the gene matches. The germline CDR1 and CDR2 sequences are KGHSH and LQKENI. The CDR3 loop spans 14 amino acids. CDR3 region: CASTLGQGPSPLHF. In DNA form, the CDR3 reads TGTGCCAGCACCCTAGGACAGGGTCCTTCACCCCTCCACTTT. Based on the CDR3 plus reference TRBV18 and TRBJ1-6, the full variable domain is NAGVMQNPRHLVRRRGQEARLRCSPMKGHSHVYWYRQLPEEGLKFMVYLQKENIIDESGMPKERFSAEFPKEGPSILRIQQVVRGDSAAYFCASTLGQGPSPLHFGNGTRLTVT.

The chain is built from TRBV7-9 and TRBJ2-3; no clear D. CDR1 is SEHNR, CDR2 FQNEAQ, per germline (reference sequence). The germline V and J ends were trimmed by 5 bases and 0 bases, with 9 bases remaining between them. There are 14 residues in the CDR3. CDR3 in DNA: TGTGCCAGCAGCCCTCTGGCTAGCACAGATACGCAGTATTTT. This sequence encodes CASSPLASTDTQYF.

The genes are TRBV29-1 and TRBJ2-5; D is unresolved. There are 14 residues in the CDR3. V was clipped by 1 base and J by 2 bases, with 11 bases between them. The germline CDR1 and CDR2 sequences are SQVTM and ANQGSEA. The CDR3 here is CSVEGRFGQETQYF. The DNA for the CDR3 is TGCAGCGTTGAAGGCAGGTTTGGGCAAGAGACCCAGTACTTC.

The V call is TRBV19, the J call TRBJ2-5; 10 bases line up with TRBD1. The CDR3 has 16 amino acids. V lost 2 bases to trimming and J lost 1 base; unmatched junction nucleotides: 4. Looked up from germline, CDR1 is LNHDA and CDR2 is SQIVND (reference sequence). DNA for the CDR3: TGTGCCAGTAGTATACGGGACAGGGGATTCCAAGAGACCCAGTACTTC. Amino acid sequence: CASSIRDRGFQETQYF. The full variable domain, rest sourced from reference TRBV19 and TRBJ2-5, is DGGITQSPKYLFRKEGQNVTLSCEQNLNHDAMYWYRQDPGQGLRLIYYSQIVNDFQKGDIAEGYSVSREKKESFPLTVTSAQKNPTAFYLCASSIRDRGFQETQYFGPGTRLLVL.

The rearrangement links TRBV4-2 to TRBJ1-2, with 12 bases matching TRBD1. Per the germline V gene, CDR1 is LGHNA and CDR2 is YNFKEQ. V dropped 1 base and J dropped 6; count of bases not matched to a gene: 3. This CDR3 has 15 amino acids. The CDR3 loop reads CASSQVGTGGDGYTF. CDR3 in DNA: TGTGCCAGCAGCCAAGTTGGGACAGGGGGCGATGGCTACACCTTC.

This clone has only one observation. The CDR3 DNA follows: TGCGCCAGCAGCCAAGTCGCCCTTGGGACAAAAGTCGAGACCCAGTACTTC. It yields the protein CASSQVALGTKVETQYF. The chain is built from TRBV4-1 and TRBJ2-5, with D tentatively TRBD1 (6 bases). Per the germline V gene, CDR1 is MGHRA and CDR2 is YSYEKL. The CDR3 is 17 amino acids. Trimming removed 1 base at V and 5 bases at J, with 20 bases between.

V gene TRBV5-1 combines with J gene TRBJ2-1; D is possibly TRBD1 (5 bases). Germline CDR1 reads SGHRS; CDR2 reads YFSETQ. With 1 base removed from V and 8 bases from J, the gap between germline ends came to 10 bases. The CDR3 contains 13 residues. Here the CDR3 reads CASSLSGLDEQFF. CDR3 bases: TGCGCCAGCAGCTTGTCAGGGCTGGATGAGCAGTTCTTC.

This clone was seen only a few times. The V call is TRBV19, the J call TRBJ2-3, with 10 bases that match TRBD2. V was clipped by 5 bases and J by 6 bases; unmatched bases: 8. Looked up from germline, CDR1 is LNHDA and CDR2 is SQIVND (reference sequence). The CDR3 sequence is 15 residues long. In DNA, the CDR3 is TGTGCCAGTAGTGTGAGCGGGGGGGCCTCGGATACGCAGTATTTT. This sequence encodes CASSVSGGASDTQYF.

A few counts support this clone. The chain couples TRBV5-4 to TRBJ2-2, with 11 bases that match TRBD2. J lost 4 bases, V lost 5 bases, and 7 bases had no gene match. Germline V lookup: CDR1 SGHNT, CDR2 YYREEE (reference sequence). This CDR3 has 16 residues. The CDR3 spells CASSVLTSGVTGELFF. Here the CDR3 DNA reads TGTGCCAGCAGTGTGCTGACTAGCGGGGTCACCGGGGAGCTGTTTTTT.

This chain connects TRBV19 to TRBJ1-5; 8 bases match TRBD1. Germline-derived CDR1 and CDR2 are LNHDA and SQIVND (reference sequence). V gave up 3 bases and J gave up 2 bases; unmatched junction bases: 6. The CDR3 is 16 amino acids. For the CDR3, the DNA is TGTGCCAGTAGTATTTTGGCGGGACAGGGCAATCAGCCCCAGCATTTT. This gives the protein CASSILAGQGNQPQHF.

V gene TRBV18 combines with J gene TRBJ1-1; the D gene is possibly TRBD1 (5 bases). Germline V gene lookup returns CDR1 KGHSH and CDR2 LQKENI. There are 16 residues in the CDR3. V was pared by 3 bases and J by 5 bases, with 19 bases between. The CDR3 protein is CASSPRTVRAETEAFF. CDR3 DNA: TGTGCCAGCTCACCCAGAACGGTCAGGGCGGAAACTGAAGCTTTCTTT.

DNA of the CDR3: TGTGCCAGCTCAAGCACAGGGGCTAGATTCAACTCTGGGGCCAACGTCCTGACTTTC. Protein product: CASSSTGARFNSGANVLTF. The gene calls are TRBV18 and TRBJ2-6; 7 bases fit TRBD1. CDR1 is KGHSH and CDR2 is LQKENI in the germline V gene. The CDR3 length is 19 residues. The J segment lost 0 bases and the V segment lost 5 bases, leaving 13 bases of the junction unmatched.

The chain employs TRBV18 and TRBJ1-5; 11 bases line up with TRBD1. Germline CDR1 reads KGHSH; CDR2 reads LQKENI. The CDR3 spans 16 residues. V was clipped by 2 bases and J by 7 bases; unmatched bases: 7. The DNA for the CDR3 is TGTGCCAGCTCACCAGGGACAGGGGGGGCTTTGCAGCCCCAGCATTTT. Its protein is CASSPGTGGALQPQHF.

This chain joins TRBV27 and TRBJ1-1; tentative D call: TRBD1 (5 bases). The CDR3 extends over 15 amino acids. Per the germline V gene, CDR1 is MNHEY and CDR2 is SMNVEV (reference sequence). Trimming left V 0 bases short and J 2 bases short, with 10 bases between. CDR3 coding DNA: TGTGCCAGCAGTTTATCGGGGGACTTTAACACTGAAGCTTTCTTT. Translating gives CASSLSGDFNTEAFF.

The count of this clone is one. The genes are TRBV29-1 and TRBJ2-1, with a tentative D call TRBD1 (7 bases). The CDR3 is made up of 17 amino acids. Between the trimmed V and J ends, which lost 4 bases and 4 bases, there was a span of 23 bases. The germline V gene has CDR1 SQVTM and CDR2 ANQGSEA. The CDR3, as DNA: TGCAGCGTTGTCCGCCGGGGGAGACAGGGAGAATACAATGAGCAGTTCTTC. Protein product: CSVVRRGRQGEYNEQFF.

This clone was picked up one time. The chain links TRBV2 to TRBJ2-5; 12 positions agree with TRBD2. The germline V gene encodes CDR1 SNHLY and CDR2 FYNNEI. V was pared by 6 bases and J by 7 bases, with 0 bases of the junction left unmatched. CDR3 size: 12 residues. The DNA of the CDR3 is TGTGCCAGCAGGGGACTAGCGGGGACCCAGTACTTC. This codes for CASRGLAGTQYF. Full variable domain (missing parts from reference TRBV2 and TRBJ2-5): EPEVTQTPSHQVTQMGQEVILRCVPISNHLYFYWYRQILGQKVEFLVSFYNNEISEKSEIFDDQFSVERPDGSNFTLKIRSTKLEDSAMYFCASRGLAGTQYFGPGTRLLVL.

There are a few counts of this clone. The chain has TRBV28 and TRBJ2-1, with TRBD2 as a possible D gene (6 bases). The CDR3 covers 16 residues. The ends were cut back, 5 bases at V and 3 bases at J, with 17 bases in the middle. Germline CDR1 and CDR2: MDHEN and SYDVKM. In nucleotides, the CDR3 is TGTGCCAGCAGTCCCCTGGCGGGACCGATCTACAATGAGCAGTTCTTC. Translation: CASSPLAGPIYNEQFF.

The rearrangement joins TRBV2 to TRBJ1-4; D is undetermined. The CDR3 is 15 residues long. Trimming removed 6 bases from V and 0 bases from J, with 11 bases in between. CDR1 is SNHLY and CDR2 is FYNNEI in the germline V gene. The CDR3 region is CASRRQSTTNEKLFF. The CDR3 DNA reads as TGTGCCAGCAGGAGGCAAAGTACAACTAATGAAAAACTGTTTTTT.

The CDR3 region has the DNA TGCGCCAGCAAGTTGCTATCGAACACCGGGGAGCTGTTTTTT. Protein: CASKLLSNTGELFF. This chain joins TRBV5-1 and TRBJ2-2; D gene ambiguous. The V and J ends lost 6 bases and 0 bases respectively, with 9 bases between them. The germline CDR1 and CDR2 sequences are SGHRS and YFSETQ. There are 14 residues in the CDR3.

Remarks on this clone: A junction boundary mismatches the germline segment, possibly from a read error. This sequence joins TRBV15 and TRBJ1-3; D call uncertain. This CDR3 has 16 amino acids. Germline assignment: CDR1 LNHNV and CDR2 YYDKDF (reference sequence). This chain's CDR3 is CATGRDSAYPGNTIYF. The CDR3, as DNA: TGTGCCACCGGCAGAGACTCCGCCTACCCTGGAAACACCATATATTTT.

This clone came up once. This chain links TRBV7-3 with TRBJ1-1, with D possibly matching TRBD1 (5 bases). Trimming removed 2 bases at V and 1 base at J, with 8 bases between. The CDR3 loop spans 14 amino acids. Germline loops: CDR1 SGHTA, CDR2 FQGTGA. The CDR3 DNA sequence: TGTGCCAGCAGCTTATCCCAGGGGAACACTGAAGCTTTCTTT. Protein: CASSLSQGNTEAFF.

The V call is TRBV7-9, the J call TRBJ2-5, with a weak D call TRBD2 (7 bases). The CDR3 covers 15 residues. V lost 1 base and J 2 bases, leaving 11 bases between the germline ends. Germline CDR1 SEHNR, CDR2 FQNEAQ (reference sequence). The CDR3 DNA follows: TGTGCCAGCAGCTTAGAGGGGGGGCCTCAAGAGACCCAGTACTTC. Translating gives CASSLEGGPQETQYF.

The CDR3 DNA is TGTGCCAGCAGCCCCCGGGCGGGAGCAGATACGCAGTATTTT. Translating it yields CASSPRAGADTQYF. This chain links TRBV11-2 with TRBJ2-3, with 7 bases matching TRBD2. Germline V gene sequence: CDR1 SGHAT, CDR2 FQNNGV. The CDR3 has 14 amino acids. The V segment lost 5 bases and the J segment 4 bases; nucleotides outside the gene matches: 6.